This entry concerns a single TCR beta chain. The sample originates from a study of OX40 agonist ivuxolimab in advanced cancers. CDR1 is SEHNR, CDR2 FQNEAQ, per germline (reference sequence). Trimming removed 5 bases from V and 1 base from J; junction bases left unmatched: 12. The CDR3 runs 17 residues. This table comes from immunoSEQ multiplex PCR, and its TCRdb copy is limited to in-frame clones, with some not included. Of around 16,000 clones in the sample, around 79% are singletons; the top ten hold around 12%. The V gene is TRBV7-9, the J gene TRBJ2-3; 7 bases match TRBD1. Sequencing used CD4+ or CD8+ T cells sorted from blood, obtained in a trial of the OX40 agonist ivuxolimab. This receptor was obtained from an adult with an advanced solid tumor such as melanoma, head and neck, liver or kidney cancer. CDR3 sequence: CASSPSYEGAGTDTQYF. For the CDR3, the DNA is TGTGCCAGCAGCCCCTCTTACGAGGGGGCGGGCACAGATACGCAGTATTTT. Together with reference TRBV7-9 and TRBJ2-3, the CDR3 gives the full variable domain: DTGVSQNPRHKITKRGQNVTFRCDPISEHNRLYWYRQTLGQGPEFLTYFQNEAQLEKSRLLSDRFSAERPKGSFSTLEIQRTEQGDSAMYLCASSPSYEGAGTDTQYFGPGTRLTVL.